This is a list of T cell receptor beta chains from one sample in a study of response to subunit inactivated influenza vaccine. TCRdb itself ran the RT-PCR reads through MiXCR, one entry per CDR3 protein. The table lists about 530,000 distinct CDR3 sequences, roughly 10% of them singletons, with roughly 10% in the top ten. The material sequenced was PBMCs from blood, taken on the day of vaccination. Source of these receptors: a man aged 45 to 65 who received an inactivated influenza vaccine. CDR3s include the opening cysteine and the closing phenylalanine or tryptophan. The order of the fields is clone size, V gene, D gene, J gene, CDR3 DNA, CDR3 protein. D genes are given only for firm matches. Size is stated for part of the rows, as once, few or many counts, or as a class when the clone is expanded.

clone_size: -
v_call: TRBV2
d_call: -
j_call: TRBJ2-3
cdr3_nt: TGTGCCAGCAGCAAGGAGGGGCTGGGGACAGATACGCAGTATTTT
cdr3_aa: CASSKEGLGTDTQYF

clone_size: few
v_call: TRBV18
d_call: TRBD2
j_call: TRBJ2-1
cdr3_nt: TGTGCCAGCTCATCAAATGGCCAAGCGGGAGGGTACCTGTTCTTC
cdr3_aa: CASSSNGQAGGYLFF

clone_size: -
v_call: TRBV3-1
d_call: -
j_call: TRBJ2-7
cdr3_nt: TGTGCCACCTCAGGAGCACCTGGCGACGAGCAGTACTTC
cdr3_aa: CATSGAPGDEQYF

clone_size: -
v_call: TRBV15
d_call: -
j_call: TRBJ2-2
cdr3_nt: TGTGCCACCAGCAGAGATACTAAAGGGGTCACCGGGGAGCTGTTTTTT
cdr3_aa: CATSRDTKGVTGELFF

clone_size: -
v_call: TRBV10-3
d_call: TRBD2
j_call: TRBJ2-1
cdr3_nt: TGTGCCATCAGACCCGGGACTAATCAAGTTGAGCAGTTCTTC
cdr3_aa: CAIRPGTNQVEQFF

clone_size: few
v_call: TRBV4-2
d_call: -
j_call: TRBJ2-1
cdr3_nt: TGTGCCAGCAGCCAAGATGAGACAGGCAATGAGCAGTTCTTC
cdr3_aa: CASSQDETGNEQFF

clone_size: -
v_call: TRBV4-3
d_call: TRBD2
j_call: TRBJ2-7
cdr3_nt: TGCGCCAGCAGCCAAGTTCTAGCGGGAGCGCCCGAGCAGTACTTC
cdr3_aa: CASSQVLAGAPEQYF

clone_size: few
v_call: TRBV5-1
d_call: -
j_call: TRBJ2-1
cdr3_nt: TGCGCCAGCAGCTTGGGCCGGCCAGGGGTAAATGAGCAGTTCTTC
cdr3_aa: CASSLGRPGVNEQFF

clone_size: few
v_call: TRBV7-8
d_call: TRBD2
j_call: TRBJ2-5
cdr3_nt: TGTGCCAGCAGACTTCGACTAGCGGGGAACCAAGAGACCCAGTACTTC
cdr3_aa: CASRLRLAGNQETQYF

clone_size: few
v_call: TRBV12-3/TRBV12-4
d_call: -
j_call: TRBJ2-2
cdr3_nt: TGTGCCAGCAGCAAATCTCTGGGAGTAACCGGGGAGCTGTTTTTT
cdr3_aa: CASSKSLGVTGELFF

clone_size: -
v_call: TRBV20-1
d_call: -
j_call: TRBJ2-7
cdr3_nt: TGCAGTGCAAGAGCAGGAGGAGTAACGACCTACGAGCAGTACTTC
cdr3_aa: CSARAGGVTTYEQYF

clone_size: few
v_call: TRBV3-1
d_call: -
j_call: TRBJ2-7
cdr3_nt: TGTGCCAGCAGCCAGACAGGATCGTTGTCCTACGAGCAGTACTTC
cdr3_aa: CASSQTGSLSYEQYF

clone_size: -
v_call: TRBV5-1
d_call: -
j_call: TRBJ1-1
cdr3_nt: TGCGCCAGCAGCTGGGGCTGGGAAGCTTTCTTT
cdr3_aa: CASSWGWEAFF

clone_size: few
v_call: TRBV5-1
d_call: -
j_call: TRBJ2-7
cdr3_nt: TGCGCCAGCAGCCCGATAACAGGGAAGCACGAGCAGTACTTC
cdr3_aa: CASSPITGKHEQYF

clone_size: -
v_call: TRBV2
d_call: TRBD2
j_call: TRBJ2-3
cdr3_nt: TGTGCCATCAGCCGGCCCCTTATTTTAGCGGGGGGTTCGATTGCGGCGCAGTATTTT
cdr3_aa: CAISRPLILAGGSIAAQYF

clone_size: few
v_call: TRBV4-2
d_call: TRBD1
j_call: TRBJ2-1
cdr3_nt: TGTGCCAGCAGCCGGGAGAGGACAGGGGGCCACAATGAGCAGTTCTTC
cdr3_aa: CASSRERTGGHNEQFF

clone_size: many
v_call: TRBV5-1
d_call: -
j_call: TRBJ1-4
cdr3_nt: TGCGCCAGCAGCTGGACCGGGACATTCCATTCCGAAAAACTGTTTTTT
cdr3_aa: CASSWTGTFHSEKLFF

clone_size: many
v_call: TRBV6-1
d_call: TRBD2
j_call: TRBJ2-5
cdr3_nt: TGTGCCAGCAATAGAGCGGGGTTTGGGGAGACCCAGTACTTC
cdr3_aa: CASNRAGFGETQYF

clone_size: -
v_call: TRBV5-1
d_call: -
j_call: TRBJ1-1
cdr3_nt: TGCGCCAGCAGCCCCTCGGGGCCTCCCGAAGCTTTCTTT
cdr3_aa: CASSPSGPPEAFF

clone_size: few
v_call: TRBV4-3
d_call: TRBD1
j_call: TRBJ1-5
cdr3_nt: TGCGCCAGCAGCCAAGGACAGGGTGGCAATCAGCCCCAGCATTTT
cdr3_aa: CASSQGQGGNQPQHF

clone_size: -
v_call: TRBV7-9
d_call: -
j_call: TRBJ1-2
cdr3_nt: TGTGCCAGCAGCCTGGACGGGTTCGAGGGCTACACCTTC
cdr3_aa: CASSLDGFEGYTF

clone_size: few
v_call: TRBV2
d_call: TRBD1
j_call: TRBJ2-7
cdr3_nt: TGTGCCAGCAGTCAGCCCGGGACAGGGAGCGAGCAGTACTTC
cdr3_aa: CASSQPGTGSEQYF

clone_size: -
v_call: TRBV6-6
d_call: -
j_call: TRBJ1-5
cdr3_nt: TGTGCCAGTGAGACAGAAAGCAATCAGCCCCAGCATTTT
cdr3_aa: CASETESNQPQHF

clone_size: many
v_call: TRBV5-1
d_call: TRBD1
j_call: TRBJ2-7
cdr3_nt: TGCGCCAGCAGCTTGGGACAGGGTCCCGAGCAGTACTTC
cdr3_aa: CASSLGQGPEQYF

clone_size: many
v_call: TRBV7-9
d_call: -
j_call: TRBJ1-1
cdr3_nt: TGTGCCAGCACTGACATGCTCCTGGGCACTGAAGCTTTCTTT
cdr3_aa: CASTDMLLGTEAFF

clone_size: -
v_call: TRBV5-5
d_call: TRBD1
j_call: TRBJ1-6
cdr3_nt: TGTGCCAGCAGCACCGGACAGGCCTATAATTCACCCCTCCACTTT
cdr3_aa: CASSTGQAYNSPLHF

clone_size: -
v_call: TRBV7-2
d_call: TRBD1
j_call: TRBJ2-1
cdr3_nt: TGTGCCAGCAGCTCTTGGACAGGGCCCTCCTACAATGAGCAGTTCTTC
cdr3_aa: CASSSWTGPSYNEQFF

clone_size: -
v_call: TRBV24-1
d_call: TRBD2
j_call: TRBJ2-1
cdr3_nt: TGTGCCACCAGTGGCGCTAGCGGGGACCATGAGCAGTTCTTC
cdr3_aa: CATSGASGDHEQFF

clone_size: few
v_call: TRBV7-2
d_call: TRBD2
j_call: TRBJ2-3
cdr3_nt: TGTGCCAGCAGCTTAGCAGTCGCGGGGGGTCCCTCTAGCACAGATACGCAGTATTTT
cdr3_aa: CASSLAVAGGPSSTDTQYF

clone_size: many
v_call: TRBV7-2
d_call: -
j_call: TRBJ2-5
cdr3_nt: TGTGCCAGCAGCTTTAGGGTAGCCGAGACCCAGTACTTC
cdr3_aa: CASSFRVAETQYF

clone_size: -
v_call: TRBV27
d_call: -
j_call: TRBJ1-1
cdr3_nt: TGTGCCAGCAGTTTAGGCTTACCCACTGAAGCTTTCTTT
cdr3_aa: CASSLGLPTEAFF

clone_size: -
v_call: TRBV12-3/TRBV12-4
d_call: -
j_call: TRBJ2-6
cdr3_nt: TGTGCCAGCAGTTCCCCAGAGGGGGCCAACGTCCTGACTTTC
cdr3_aa: CASSSPEGANVLTF

clone_size: -
v_call: TRBV24-1
d_call: -
j_call: TRBJ2-1
cdr3_nt: TGTGCCACCAGTGATTCTTCGTACTCCTACAATGAGCAGTTCTTC
cdr3_aa: CATSDSSYSYNEQFF

clone_size: many
v_call: TRBV5-1
d_call: -
j_call: TRBJ2-7
cdr3_nt: TGCGCCAGCAGCCCGGACATGGCCGAGAGCTCCTACGAGCAGTACTTC
cdr3_aa: CASSPDMAESSYEQYF

clone_size: many
v_call: TRBV6-5
d_call: -
j_call: TRBJ2-3
cdr3_nt: TGTGCCAGCAGTTCCGGGACGATCACAGATACGCAGTATTTT
cdr3_aa: CASSSGTITDTQYF

clone_size: few
v_call: TRBV7-6
d_call: TRBD2
j_call: TRBJ2-5
cdr3_nt: TGTGCCAGCAGCTTGGGGACTAGCGGACAGAAAGAGACCCAGTACTTC
cdr3_aa: CASSLGTSGQKETQYF

clone_size: few
v_call: TRBV20-1
d_call: TRBD2
j_call: TRBJ2-7
cdr3_nt: TGCAGTGCCGCCGGACTAGCGGGAGGGCGATACGAGCAGTACTTC
cdr3_aa: CSAAGLAGGRYEQYF

clone_size: -
v_call: TRBV11-3
d_call: TRBD2
j_call: TRBJ2-1
cdr3_nt: TGTGCCAGCAGCTTAGATCCGGGGACTAGCGACAATGAGCAGTTCTTC
cdr3_aa: CASSLDPGTSDNEQFF

clone_size: few
v_call: TRBV20-1
d_call: TRBD2
j_call: TRBJ2-3
cdr3_nt: TGCAGTGCGCGCCCTAGCGGGACCGTTCCAGATACGCAGTATTTT
cdr3_aa: CSARPSGTVPDTQYF

clone_size: -
v_call: TRBV12-3/TRBV12-4
d_call: -
j_call: TRBJ1-2
cdr3_nt: TGTGCCAGCAGCTTGAGTGGCTGGCGCTATGGCTACACCTTC
cdr3_aa: CASSLSGWRYGYTF

clone_size: few
v_call: TRBV11-2
d_call: -
j_call: TRBJ2-3
cdr3_nt: TGTGCCAGCAGCTTTCGGCTAGCCCCCGCCACAGATACGCAGTATTTT
cdr3_aa: CASSFRLAPATDTQYF

clone_size: -
v_call: TRBV20-1
d_call: -
j_call: TRBJ2-7
cdr3_nt: TGCAGTGCTAGCCTCCTATACGGATCTAGCTCCTACGAGCAGTACTTC
cdr3_aa: CSASLLYGSSSYEQYF

clone_size: -
v_call: TRBV20-1
d_call: -
j_call: TRBJ2-1
cdr3_nt: TGCAGTGCTAGCCTCCCTTGGGGCTACAATGAGCAGTTCTTC
cdr3_aa: CSASLPWGYNEQFF

clone_size: many
v_call: TRBV7-9
d_call: TRBD2
j_call: TRBJ2-3
cdr3_nt: TGTGCCAGCAGCACCCGACTAGCGGGGAGGGCAGATACGCAGTATTTT
cdr3_aa: CASSTRLAGRADTQYF

clone_size: few
v_call: TRBV27
d_call: -
j_call: TRBJ1-1
cdr3_nt: TGTGCCAGCAGTCCCAGTTTTCAAGCAAGGAGGACTGAAGCTTTCTTT
cdr3_aa: CASSPSFQARRTEAFF

clone_size: -
v_call: TRBV9
d_call: -
j_call: TRBJ2-3
cdr3_nt: TGTGCCAGCAGCGCCCAGAGCGTCACAGATACGCAGTATTTT
cdr3_aa: CASSAQSVTDTQYF

clone_size: few
v_call: TRBV5-1
d_call: -
j_call: TRBJ2-3
cdr3_nt: TGCGCCAGCAGCGCAGACGGATTTACTACAGATACGCAGTATTTT
cdr3_aa: CASSADGFTTDTQYF

clone_size: -
v_call: TRBV7-9
d_call: -
j_call: TRBJ1-4
cdr3_nt: TGTGCCAGCTCGCCCCAGGGCAAGGAAAAACTGTTTTTT
cdr3_aa: CASSPQGKEKLFF

clone_size: -
v_call: TRBV7-9
d_call: -
j_call: TRBJ1-2
cdr3_nt: TGTGCCAGCAGCTTGGCAGGGGACCGGGGTGGCTACACCTTC
cdr3_aa: CASSLAGDRGGYTF

clone_size: -
v_call: TRBV7-2
d_call: TRBD2
j_call: TRBJ2-7
cdr3_nt: TGTGCCAGTCTCCCTAAAGCGGGGGGTTGGTACGAGCAGTACTTC
cdr3_aa: CASLPKAGGWYEQYF

clone_size: few
v_call: TRBV12-3/TRBV12-4
d_call: TRBD1
j_call: TRBJ2-5
cdr3_nt: TGTGCCAGCAGTTCTAACAGGGGACAAGAGACCCAGTACTTC
cdr3_aa: CASSSNRGQETQYF

clone_size: many
v_call: TRBV12-3/TRBV12-4
d_call: -
j_call: TRBJ1-1
cdr3_nt: TGTGCCAGCAGTACCGGGACCGCAGGACCTGAAGCTTTCTTT
cdr3_aa: CASSTGTAGPEAFF

clone_size: -
v_call: TRBV29-1
d_call: TRBD1
j_call: TRBJ1-2
cdr3_nt: TGCAGCGTTATGACAGGGCATGGCTACACCTTC
cdr3_aa: CSVMTGHGYTF

clone_size: few
v_call: TRBV20-1
d_call: -
j_call: TRBJ1-1
cdr3_nt: TGCAGTGCTCGGACGGAGAGCTCCACTGAAGCTTTCTTT
cdr3_aa: CSARTESSTEAFF

clone_size: few
v_call: TRBV28
d_call: -
j_call: TRBJ2-1
cdr3_nt: TGTGCCAGCAGTCCTTGGCCTGGGGGTGGTAGCAGCGAGAATGAGCAGTTCTTC
cdr3_aa: CASSPWPGGGSSENEQFF

clone_size: many
v_call: TRBV5-6
d_call: -
j_call: TRBJ1-1
cdr3_nt: TGTGCCAGCAGCTCATTACTACAGGTAGGCGGCTTGAACACTGAAGCTTTCTTT
cdr3_aa: CASSSLLQVGGLNTEAFF

clone_size: few
v_call: TRBV20-1
d_call: -
j_call: TRBJ2-3
cdr3_nt: TGCAGTGCTGGCGACGATACGCAGTATTTT
cdr3_aa: CSAGDDTQYF

clone_size: -
v_call: TRBV11-2
d_call: -
j_call: TRBJ2-2
cdr3_nt: TGTGCCAGCAGCTCGACGATCATCACCGGGGAGCTGTTTTTT
cdr3_aa: CASSSTIITGELFF

clone_size: -
v_call: TRBV5-1
d_call: -
j_call: TRBJ2-5
cdr3_nt: TGCGCCAGCAGCTTGGTGCCAGCCCAAGGGGAGACCCAGTACTTC
cdr3_aa: CASSLVPAQGETQYF

clone_size: -
v_call: TRBV28
d_call: -
j_call: TRBJ2-7
cdr3_nt: TGTGCCAGCAGTACCAGACTATCGGGAGTGAACGAGCAGTACTTC
cdr3_aa: CASSTRLSGVNEQYF